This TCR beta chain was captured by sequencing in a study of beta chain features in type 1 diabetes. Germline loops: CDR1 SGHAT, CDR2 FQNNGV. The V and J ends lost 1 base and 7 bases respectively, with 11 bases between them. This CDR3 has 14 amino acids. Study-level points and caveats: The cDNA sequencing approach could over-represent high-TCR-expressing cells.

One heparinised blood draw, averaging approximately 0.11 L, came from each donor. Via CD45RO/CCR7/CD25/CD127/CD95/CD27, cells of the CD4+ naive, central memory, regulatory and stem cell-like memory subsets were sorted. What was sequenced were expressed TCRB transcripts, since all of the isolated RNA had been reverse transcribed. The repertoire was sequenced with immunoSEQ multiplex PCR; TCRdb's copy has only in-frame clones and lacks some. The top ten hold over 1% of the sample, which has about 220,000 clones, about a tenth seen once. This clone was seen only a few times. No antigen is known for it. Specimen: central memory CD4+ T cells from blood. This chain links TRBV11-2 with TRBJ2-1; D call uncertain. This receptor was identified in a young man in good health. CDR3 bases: TGTGCCAGCAGCTTAGTGGGTGGGCCTAATGAGCAGTTCTTC. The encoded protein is CASSLVGGPNEQFF.